This T cell receptor (beta chain) was found in a study of response to subunit inactivated influenza vaccine. TCRdb used MiXCR to reprocess the RT-PCR reads, holding one entry per CDR3 protein. The table records fewer than 650,000 distinct CDR3 sequences, 10% to 15% of them present only once. Study conclusions and caveats: The study's authors posited that every seasonal influenza vaccination enlists few new T cells.

The V end was cut by 0 bases, the J end by 8 bases, with 19 bases between. Germline CDR1 reads LGHNA; CDR2 reads YSLEER. The CDR3 runs to 17 residues. This clonotype was counted ten times or more. As yet, its antigen is unknown. This receptor was taken from a man between 45 and 60 years old who received an inactivated influenza vaccine. The chain couples TRBV4-3 to TRBJ1-4, with a possible D match to TRBD1 (5 bases). The source material was PBMCs from blood, sampled around seven weeks after vaccination. The CDR3 region is CASSQEVASGSREKLFF. The CDR3 DNA is TGCGCCAGCAGCCAAGAGGTAGCTTCAGGGTCAAGGGAAAAACTGTTTTTT.